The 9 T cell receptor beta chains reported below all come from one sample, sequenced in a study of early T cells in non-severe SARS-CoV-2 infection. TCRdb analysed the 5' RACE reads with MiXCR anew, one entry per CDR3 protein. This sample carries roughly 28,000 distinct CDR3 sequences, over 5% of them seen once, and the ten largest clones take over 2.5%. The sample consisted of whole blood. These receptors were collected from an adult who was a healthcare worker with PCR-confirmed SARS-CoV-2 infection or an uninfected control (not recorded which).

CDR3 DNA sequence: TGTGCCAGCACTCCCGGGGGGGATTACAATGAGCAGTTCTTC. It specifies CASTPGGDYNEQFF. The V call is TRBV6-6, the J call TRBJ2-1; 8 bases agree with TRBD2. Germline loops: CDR1 MNHNY, CDR2 SVGAGI (reference sequence). The CDR3 is 14 residues long. With V trimmed by 7 bases and J by 4 bases, 6 bases remained unmatched.

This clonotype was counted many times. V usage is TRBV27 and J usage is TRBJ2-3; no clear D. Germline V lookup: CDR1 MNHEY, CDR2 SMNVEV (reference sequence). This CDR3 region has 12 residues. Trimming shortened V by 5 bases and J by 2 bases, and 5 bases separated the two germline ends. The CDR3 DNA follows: TGTGCCAGCAGTCCCCACACAGATACGCAGTATTTT. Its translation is CASSPHTDTQYF.

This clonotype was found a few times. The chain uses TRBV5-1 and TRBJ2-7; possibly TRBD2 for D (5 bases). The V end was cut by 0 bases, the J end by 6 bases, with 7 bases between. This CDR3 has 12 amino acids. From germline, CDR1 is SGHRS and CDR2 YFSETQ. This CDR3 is CASSLGGLEQYF. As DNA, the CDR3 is TGCGCCAGCAGCTTGGGAGGGCTCGAGCAGTACTTC. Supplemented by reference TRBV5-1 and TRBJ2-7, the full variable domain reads KAGVTQTPRYLIKTRGQQVTLSCSPISGHRSVSWYQQTPGQGLQFLFEYFSETQRNKGNFPGRFSGRQFSNSRSEMNVSTLELGDSALYLCASSLGGLEQYFGPGTRLTVT.

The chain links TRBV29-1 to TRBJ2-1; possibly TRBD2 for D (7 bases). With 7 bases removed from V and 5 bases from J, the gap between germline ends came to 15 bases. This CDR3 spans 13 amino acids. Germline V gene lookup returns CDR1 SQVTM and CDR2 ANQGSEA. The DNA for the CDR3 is TGCAGCGAGGGCGGGGGCTGGAACAATGAGCAGTTCTTC. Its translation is CSEGGGWNNEQFF.

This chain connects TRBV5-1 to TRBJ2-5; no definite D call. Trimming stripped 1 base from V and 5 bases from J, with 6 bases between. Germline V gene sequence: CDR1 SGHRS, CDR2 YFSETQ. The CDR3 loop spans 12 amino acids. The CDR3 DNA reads TGCGCCAGCAGCTTGACTGGGGAGACCCAGTACTTC. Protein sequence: CASSLTGETQYF.

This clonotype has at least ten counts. CDR3 bases: TGTGCCAGCAGCTTAGCGGTCGTAGCGGGAGAATTCGATGAGCAGTTCTTC. This codes for CASSLAVVAGEFDEQFF. The J gene is TRBJ2-1, the V gene TRBV7-9; TRBD2 aligns across 9 bases. The ends lost 0 bases at V and 8 bases at J; junction bases unmatched: 11. Per the germline V gene, CDR1 is SEHNR and CDR2 is FQNEAQ (reference sequence). The CDR3 runs 17 residues.

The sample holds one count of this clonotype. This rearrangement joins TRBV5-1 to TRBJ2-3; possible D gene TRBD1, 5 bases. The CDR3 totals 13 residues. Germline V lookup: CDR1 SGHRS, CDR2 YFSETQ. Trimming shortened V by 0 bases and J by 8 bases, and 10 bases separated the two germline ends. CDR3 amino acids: CASSLAQGSTQYF. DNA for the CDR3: TGCGCCAGCAGCTTGGCCCAGGGTAGTACGCAGTATTTT.

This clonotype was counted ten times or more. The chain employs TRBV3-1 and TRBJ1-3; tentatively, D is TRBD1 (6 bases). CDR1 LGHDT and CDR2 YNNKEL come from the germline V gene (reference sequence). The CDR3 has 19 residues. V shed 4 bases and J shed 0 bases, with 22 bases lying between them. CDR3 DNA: TGTGCCAGCAGCCCGGACAGACGGATTACATTTTACTCTGGAAACACCATATATTTT. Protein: CASSPDRRITFYSGNTIYF.

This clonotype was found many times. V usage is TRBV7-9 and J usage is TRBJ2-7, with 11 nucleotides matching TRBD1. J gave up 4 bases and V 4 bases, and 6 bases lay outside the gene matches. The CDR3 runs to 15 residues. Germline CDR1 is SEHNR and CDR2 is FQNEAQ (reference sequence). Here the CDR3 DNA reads TGTGCCAGCAGCTACCGGGACAGGGGGATTTACGAGCAGTACTTC. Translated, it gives CASSYRDRGIYEQYF. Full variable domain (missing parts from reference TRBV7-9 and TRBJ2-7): DTGVSQNPRHKITKRGQNVTFRCDPISEHNRLYWYRQTLGQGPEFLTYFQNEAQLEKSRLLSDRFSAERPKGSFSTLEIQRTEQGDSAMYLCASSYRDRGIYEQYFGPGTRLTVT.